Presented here are 30 T cell receptor beta chains from one specimen sequenced in a study of blood T cell repertoires in COVID-19. The protocol was immunoSEQ multiplex PCR, while the TCRdb copy is restricted to in-frame clones and leaves out a portion. The table lists around 120,000 clones, 69% of them singletons. The sample was peripheral blood. These receptors were taken from a man older than 75 with acute or convalescent COVID-19.

The V and J genes are TRBV5-1 and TRBJ2-1, with 10 bases matching TRBD2. The CDR3 consists of 15 residues. Germline-derived CDR1 and CDR2 are SGHRS and YFSETQ. Trimming cost V 4 bases and J 5 bases; bases outside gene matches: 6. In DNA form, the CDR3 reads TGCGCCAGCAGCGGCCGGACTAGCGGCCACAATGAGCAGTTCTTC. Translating it yields CASSGRTSGHNEQFF.

The chain is built from TRBV7-8 and TRBJ1-2; 9 nucleotides align to TRBD1. Germline trimming cut 5 bases from V and 5 bases from J; bases unmatched to any gene: 12. CDR1 and CDR2 from the germline V gene are SGHVS and FQNEAQ. This CDR3 is built from 16 residues. CDR3 region: CASSQRTGEGPYGYTF. For the CDR3, the DNA is TGTGCCAGCAGCCAACGGACAGGGGAAGGACCTTATGGCTACACCTTC.

The J gene is TRBJ2-3, the V gene TRBV6-5, with D perhaps TRBD1 (6 bases). Germline V gene data show CDR1 as MNHEY and CDR2 as SVGAGI. The CDR3 runs to 15 residues. V lost 7 bases to trimming and J lost 6 bases, with 20 bases between them. The CDR3 loop is CASKRGTTPWDTQYF. In DNA form, the CDR3 reads TGTGCCAGCAAAAGGGGGACCACCCCATGGGATACGCAGTATTTT.

V and J are TRBV27 and TRBJ1-1; D might be TRBD1 (5 bases). The germline gives CDR1 MNHEY, CDR2 SMNVEV (reference sequence). Trimming took off 6 bases at V and 5 bases at J, with 13 bases between the two ends. The CDR3 runs to 13 residues. CDR3 sequence (DNA): TGTGCCAGCAGGCTGTTCGGGGGTACTGAAGCTTTCTTT. It is translated as CASRLFGGTEAFF.

This clone has a single count. The chain is built from TRBV9 and TRBJ2-3; no clear D gene. The V gene's germline CDR1 is SGDLS and CDR2 YYNGEE. The CDR3 extends over 14 amino acids. Trimming shortened V by 5 bases and J by 4 bases, and 14 bases separated the two germline ends. Written as DNA, the CDR3 is TGTGCCAGCAGTGCGGTTCGGGTGGCAGATACGCAGTATTTT. Protein sequence: CASSAVRVADTQYF.

V gene TRBV4-3 combines with J gene TRBJ1-3; a possible D gene is TRBD1 (5 bases). The CDR3 loop spans 15 amino acids. CDR1 and CDR2 (germline): LGHNA, YSLEER. V was trimmed by 0 bases and J by 4 bases, leaving 10 bases between them. The CDR3 region is CASSQDGGTGNTIYF. For the CDR3, the DNA is TGCGCCAGCAGCCAAGATGGGGGGACCGGAAACACCATATATTTT.

With respect to this clone: At one of its ends the junction is not consistent with the germline gene, which may arise from a read error. The rearrangement joins TRBV3-1 (or the pseudogene TRBV3-2) to TRBJ2-1, with 8 bases identical to TRBD2. The germline V gene encodes CDR1 LGHDT and CDR2 YNNKEL (reference sequence). This CDR3 is 17 amino acids long. CDR3 residues: CASSQETGLGSYDEQFF. The CDR3 nucleotides are TGTGCCAGCAGCCAAGAAACGGGACTAGGGAGCTACGATGAGCAGTTCTTC.

This clone has just one count. The chain joins TRBV10-3 to TRBJ2-3, with D uncertain. Germline V gene data show CDR1 as ENHRY and CDR2 as SYGVKD. V lost 0 bases and J 2 bases, leaving 6 bases between the germline ends. CDR3 length: 14 amino acids. The CDR3 sequence is CAISESPDTDTQYF. The CDR3 DNA follows: TGTGCCATCAGTGAGTCTCCAGACACAGATACGCAGTATTTT.

Turning to this clone: The sample holds other DNA sequences that translate to the same CDR3. V and J are TRBV7-9 and TRBJ1-4, with TRBD1 matching 10 bases. V lost 4 bases to trimming and J lost 8 bases; unmatched junction nucleotides: 4. The CDR3 is 14 residues long. Germline CDR1 SEHNR, CDR2 FQNEAQ (reference sequence). The CDR3 DNA sequence: TGTGCCAGCAGCTCGACAGGGGGCAGAGAAAAACTGTTTTTT. It specifies CASSSTGGREKLFF.

V usage is TRBV15 and J usage is TRBJ2-3; 8 bases are shared with TRBD2. After removal of 0 bases from V and 5 bases from J, the junction contained 4 bases not matched to a gene. Germline-derived CDR1 and CDR2 are LNHNV and YYDKDF (reference sequence). This CDR3 spans 15 amino acids. The CDR3 DNA reads TGTGCCACCAGCAGAGATAAGGGGACTAGAGATACGCAGTATTTT. It encodes CATSRDKGTRDTQYF. Drawing the rest from reference TRBV15 and TRBJ2-3, the complete variable domain is DAMVIQNPRYQVTQFGKPVTLSCSQTLNHNVMYWYQQKSSQAPKLLFHYYDKDFNNEADTPDNFQSRRPNTSFCFLDIRSPGLGDTAMYLCATSRDKGTRDTQYFGPGTRLTVL.

A few counts support this clone. J is TRBJ2-5 and V is TRBV4-3; 11 bases fit TRBD2. This CDR3 spans 15 amino acids. Germline-derived CDR1 and CDR2 are LGHNA and YSLEER. V dropped 5 bases and J dropped 3; count of bases not matched to a gene: 5. CDR3 coding DNA: TGCGCCAGCAGCTCTAGGGGACTAGCGGAAGAGACCCAGTACTTC. The encoded protein is CASSSRGLAEETQYF.

The CDR3 loop reads CASSVNSGRSRNHEQFF. The CDR3 bases are TGTGCCAGCAGCGTAAATAGCGGGAGGTCCAGGAACCATGAGCAGTTCTTC. V gene TRBV9 combines with J gene TRBJ2-1; TRBD2 aligns across 10 bases. This CDR3 contains 17 residues. Trimming took 1 base from V and 8 from J; bases not matched to a gene: 12. Looked up from germline, CDR1 is SGDLS and CDR2 is YYNGEE.

This clone is a singleton in its sample. The chain couples TRBV7-9 to TRBJ2-5, with 7 bases identical to TRBD1. The V gene end was trimmed by 6 bases and the J gene end by 4 bases; junction bases not matched to a gene: 14. The CDR3 has 16 residues. Per germline, CDR1 SEHNR and CDR2 FQNEAQ (reference sequence). CDR3 nucleotides: TGTGCCAGCAGGTGGGGAGACGACAGGGCGGGAGAGACCCAGTACTTC. This sequence encodes CASRWGDDRAGETQYF. Complete variable domain (other parts from reference TRBV7-9 and TRBJ2-5): DTGVSQNPRHKITKRGQNVTFRCDPISEHNRLYWYRQTLGQGPEFLTYFQNEAQLEKSRLLSDRFSAERPKGSFSTLEIQRTEQGDSAMYLCASRWGDDRAGETQYFGPGTRLLVL.

This rearrangement joins TRBV11-1 to TRBJ2-2, with D perhaps TRBD2 (5 bases). The CDR3 consists of 14 residues. V was clipped by 5 bases and J by 4 bases, with 11 bases between them. The germline V gene encodes CDR1 SGHAT and CDR2 FQDESV (reference sequence). The CDR3 reads CASSHAEGTGELFF. The CDR3 nucleotides are TGTGCCAGCAGCCATGCCGAGGGCACCGGGGAGCTGTTTTTT. Filled out from reference TRBV11-1 and TRBJ2-2, the complete variable domain reads EAEVAQSPRYKITEKSQAVAFWCDPISGHATLYWYRQILGQGPELLVQFQDESVVDDSQLPKDRFSAERLKGVDSTLKIQPAELGDSAMYLCASSHAEGTGELFFGEGSRLTVL.

V is TRBV6-5 and J is TRBJ2-1; D possibly corresponds to TRBD2 (5 bases). CDR1 MNHEY and CDR2 SVGAGI come from the germline V gene. Trimming pared 6 bases from V and 3 bases from J, leaving 9 bases between. The CDR3 has 13 amino acids. CDR3 DNA: TGTGCCAGCAGGGTGGACTTCTACAATGAGCAGTTCTTC. Amino acid sequence: CASRVDFYNEQFF.

V gene TRBV4-1 combines with J gene TRBJ2-2; tentatively, D is TRBD2 (6 bases). Between the trimmed V and J ends, which lost 0 bases and 1 base, there was a span of 12 bases. Germline V lookup: CDR1 MGHRA, CDR2 YSYEKL. There are 17 residues in the CDR3. CDR3 residues: CASSQDRVSGNTGELFF. CDR3 sequence (DNA): TGCGCCAGCAGCCAAGATCGGGTTAGCGGGAACACCGGGGAGCTGTTTTTT.

This chain links TRBV5-1 with TRBJ2-3, with 12 bases that match TRBD2. The CDR3 is 16 amino acids. The trim removed 4 bases at V and 3 bases at J, leaving 6 bases unmatched. Germline V gives CDR1 SGHRS, CDR2 YFSETQ. CDR3 bases: TGCGCCAGCAGCCTCGCGACTAGCGGGAGAACAGATACGCAGTATTTT. It encodes CASSLATSGRTDTQYF.

The chain links TRBV28 to TRBJ2-1; TRBD1 is a possible D gene (6 bases). Germline V lookup: CDR1 MDHEN, CDR2 SYDVKM. The CDR3 loop spans 14 amino acids. V dropped 6 bases and J dropped 0 bases, with 9 bases sitting between them. CDR3 coding DNA: TGTGCCAGCAGGCAAGGGGGCTCCTACAATGAGCAGTTCTTC. The encoded protein is CASRQGGSYNEQFF.

The chain combines TRBV7-9 with TRBJ2-5, with 8 nucleotides matching TRBD1. The length of the CDR3 is 16 residues. The trim removed 5 bases at V and 5 bases at J, leaving 13 bases unmatched. The germline V gene encodes CDR1 SEHNR and CDR2 FQNEAQ (reference sequence). CDR3 sequence: CASSHPDRGLRETQYF. For the CDR3, the DNA is TGTGCCAGCAGCCATCCCGACAGGGGCTTAAGGGAGACCCAGTACTTC.

A few counts support this clone. The V gene is TRBV24-1, the J gene TRBJ2-3; a weak D match, TRBD1 (6 bases). With 4 bases removed from V and 2 bases from J, the gap between germline ends came to 12 bases. CDR3 length: 15 amino acids. Germline loops: CDR1 KGHDR, CDR2 SFDVKD. The chain's CDR3 is CATSDPTGYTDTQYF. DNA for the CDR3: TGTGCCACCAGTGACCCGACAGGCTACACAGATACGCAGTATTTT.

The chain carries TRBV6-5 and TRBJ2-7, with TRBD2 as a possible D gene (6 bases). CDR3 size: 15 residues. Germline CDR1 reads MNHEY; CDR2 reads SVGAGI. With 2 bases removed from V and 0 bases from J, the gap between germline ends came to 11 bases. Here the CDR3 reads CASSYLGTASYEQYF. The CDR3 DNA follows: TGTGCCAGCAGTTACCTTGGGACTGCCTCCTACGAGCAGTACTTC.

This chain uses TRBV9 with TRBJ2-7; 9 nucleotides match TRBD1. Unmatched junction bases numbered 3, after V lost 3 bases and J lost 2 bases. The CDR3 covers 14 residues. Looked up from germline, CDR1 is SGDLS and CDR2 is YYNGEE. CDR3 sequence: CASSAGTGTYEQYF. The CDR3 nucleotides read TGTGCCAGCAGCGCCGGGACAGGGACCTACGAGCAGTACTTC.

This CDR3 is CASSLNTGTDTQYF. The CDR3 bases are TGTGCCAGCAGCTTAAACACCGGCACAGATACGCAGTATTTT. The chain is built from TRBV11-2 and TRBJ2-3; no clear D gene. The V end was cut by 2 bases, the J end by 1 base, with 7 bases between. The CDR3 is 14 residues long. In germline, CDR1 is SGHAT, CDR2 FQNNGV.

This chain joins TRBV6-5 and TRBJ1-5; no clear D. V shed 4 bases and J shed 0 bases, with 7 bases lying between them. This CDR3 is built from 14 residues. Germline V gene lookup returns CDR1 MNHEY and CDR2 SVGAGI. Written as DNA, the CDR3 is TGTGCCAGCAGTTCAGACTATAGCAATCAGCCCCAGCATTTT. Residues: CASSSDYSNQPQHF.

This chain uses TRBV7-2 with TRBJ2-1, with D perhaps matching TRBD2 (5 bases). The V and J ends lost 1 base and 4 bases respectively, with 11 bases between them. Germline V gene lookup returns CDR1 SGHTA and CDR2 FQGNSA. The CDR3 totals 15 residues. CDR3 nucleotides: TGTGCCAGCAGCTTAGGAGGGAGAACGTACAATGAGCAGTTCTTC. As protein: CASSLGGRTYNEQFF.

The V call is TRBV28, the J call TRBJ2-7; TRBD1 matches 10 bases. Germline assignment: CDR1 MDHEN and CDR2 SYDVKM. This CDR3 is built from 15 residues. V lost 10 bases and J lost 4; bases outside the gene matches: 13. The CDR3 spells CATQAGTGAVYEQYF. As DNA, the CDR3 is TGTGCCACGCAGGCAGGGACAGGGGCAGTATACGAGCAGTACTTC.

V gene TRBV18 combines with J gene TRBJ1-4, with D uncertain. V lost 1 base and J lost 3, with 9 bases in between. The CDR3 totals 15 residues. Germline V lookup: CDR1 KGHSH, CDR2 LQKENI. The CDR3 loop is CASSPLILSNEKLFF. The CDR3 DNA reads as TGTGCCAGCTCACCACTGATTCTATCTAATGAAAAACTGTTTTTT.

This clone was counted a few times. The chain recombines TRBV28 with TRBJ1-5; D gene uncertain. Trimming removed 3 bases from V and 7 bases from J, with 7 bases in between. Germline V CDR1 and CDR2: MDHEN, SYDVKM. This CDR3 contains 12 residues. DNA of the CDR3: TGTGCCAGCAGTTTGGCAATGCAGCCCCAGCATTTT. It specifies CASSLAMQPQHF.

The chain combines TRBV4-3 with TRBJ1-3; no clear D gene. CDR1 LGHNA and CDR2 YSLEER come from the germline V gene. The V end was cut by 0 bases, the J end by 0 bases, with 15 bases between. This CDR3 comprises 18 residues. The CDR3, as DNA: TGCGCCAGCAGCCAAGACCTAGGCACCACCGACTCTGGAAACACCATATATTTT. Encoded protein: CASSQDLGTTDSGNTIYF.

The J gene is TRBJ2-1, the V gene TRBV27; a possible D gene is TRBD1 (5 bases). Per the germline V gene, CDR1 is MNHEY and CDR2 is SMNVEV (reference sequence). V gave up 5 bases and J gave up 8 bases, with 10 bases separating them. CDR3 length equals 12 residues. The CDR3, as DNA: TGTGCCAGCAGTAACAGGTTGGATGAGCAGTTCTTC. Amino acid sequence: CASSNRLDEQFF.